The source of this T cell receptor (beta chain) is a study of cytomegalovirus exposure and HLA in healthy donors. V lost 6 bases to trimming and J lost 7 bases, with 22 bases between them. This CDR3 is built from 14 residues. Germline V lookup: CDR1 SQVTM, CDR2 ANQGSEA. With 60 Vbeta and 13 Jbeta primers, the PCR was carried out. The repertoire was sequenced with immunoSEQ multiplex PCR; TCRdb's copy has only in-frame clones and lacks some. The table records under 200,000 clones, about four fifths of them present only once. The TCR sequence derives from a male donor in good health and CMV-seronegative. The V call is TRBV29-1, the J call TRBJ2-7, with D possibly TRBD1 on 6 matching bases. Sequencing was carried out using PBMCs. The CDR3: CSVQGILLGGEQYF. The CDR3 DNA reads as TGCAGCGTGCAGGGGATCCTTCTAGGGGGAGAGCAGTACTTC.